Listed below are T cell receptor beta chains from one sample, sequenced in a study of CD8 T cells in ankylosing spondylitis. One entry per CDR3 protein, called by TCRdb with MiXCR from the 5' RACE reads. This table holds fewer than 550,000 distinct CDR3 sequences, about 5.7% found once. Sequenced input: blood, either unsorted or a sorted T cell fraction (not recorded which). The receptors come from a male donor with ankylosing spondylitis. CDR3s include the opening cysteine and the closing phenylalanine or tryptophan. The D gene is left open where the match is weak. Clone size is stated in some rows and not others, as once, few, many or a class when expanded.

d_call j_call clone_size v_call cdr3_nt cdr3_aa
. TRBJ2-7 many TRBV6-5 TGTGCCAGCAGTTTGGATAGCGGGACAGAGTCCTACGAGCAGTACTTC CASSLDSGTESYEQYF
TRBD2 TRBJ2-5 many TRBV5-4 TGTGCCAGCAGCCCCGCTAGCGGGACCCAAGAGACCCAGTACTTC CASSPASGTQETQYF
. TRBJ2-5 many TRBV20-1 TGCAGTGCTAGTTATGGAGGGATAGAAGAGACCCAGTACTTC CSASYGGIEETQYF
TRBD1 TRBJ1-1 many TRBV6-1 TGTGCCAGCAGCCAACAGGGGGTCGGGGCTGAAGCTTTCTTT CASSQQGVGAEAFF
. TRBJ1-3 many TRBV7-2 TGTGCCAGCAGCCGCCCAGGGCCGGGAAACACCATATATTTT CASSRPGPGNTIYF
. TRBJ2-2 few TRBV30 TGTGCCTGGAGTGTATCGGGAAACACCGGGGAGCTGTTTTTT CAWSVSGNTGELFF
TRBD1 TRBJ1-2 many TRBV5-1 TGCGCCAGCAGCCCAGGACAGGGTCGGTATGGCTACACCTTC CASSPGQGRYGYTF
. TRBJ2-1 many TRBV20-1 TGCAGTGCTAGCGTCGTGGGAGGAGACTACAATGAGCAGTTCTTC CSASVVGGDYNEQFF
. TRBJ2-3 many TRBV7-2 TGTGCCAGCAGCTCGTTTAATAGGGTTAGGGTTACGCAGTATTTT CASSSFNRVRVTQYF
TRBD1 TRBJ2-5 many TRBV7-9 TGTGCCAGCAGCTTCGGACCAGGGGGAAGGAAAGAGACCCAGTACTTC CASSFGPGGRKETQYF
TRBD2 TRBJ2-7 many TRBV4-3 TGCGCCAGCAGCCAAGATCTGTCTAGCGGAGGTTACGAGCAGTACTTC CASSQDLSSGGYEQYF
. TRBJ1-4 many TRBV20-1 TGCAGTGCCCTTACAGATGCAACTAATGAAAAACTGTTTTTT CSALTDATNEKLFF
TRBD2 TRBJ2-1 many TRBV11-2 TGTGCCAGCAGCCAACAACCGGGACTAGCGGTCATTGAGCAGTTCTTC CASSQQPGLAVIEQFF
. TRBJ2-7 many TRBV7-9 TGTGCCAGCAGCTCCTCAGCGGGTGAGGAGCAGTACTTC CASSSSAGEEQYF
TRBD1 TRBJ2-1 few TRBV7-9 TGTGCCAGCAGCTCCCCTGGGTGGACAGGCTCCTACAATGAGCAGTTCTTC CASSSPGWTGSYNEQFF
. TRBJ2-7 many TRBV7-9 TGTGCCAGCAGCTCCCTACTCAGCTACGAGCAGTACTTC CASSSLLSYEQYF
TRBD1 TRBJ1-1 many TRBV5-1 TGCGCCAGCAGCCTCCTCCCTGACAGGGTCGCTGAAGCTTTCTTT CASSLLPDRVAEAFF
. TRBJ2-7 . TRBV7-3 TGTGCCAGCAGCATAACAGGGTTGCACGAGCAGTACTTC CASSITGLHEQYF
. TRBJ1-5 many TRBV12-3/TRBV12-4 TGTGCCAGCAAAATATGGGGGATTCAGCCCCAGCATTTT CASKIWGIQPQHF
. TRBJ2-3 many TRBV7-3 TGTGCCAGCAGCTTAACCGAGGGGGGTGGTACGCAGTATTTT CASSLTEGGGTQYF
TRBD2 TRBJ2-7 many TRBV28 TGTGTAACAAAGCGGGAGAACTACGAGCAGTACTTC CVTKRENYEQYF
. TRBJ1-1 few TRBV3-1 TGTGCCAGCAGCCATAGACAGGCTTTGAAGACTGAAGCTTTCTTT CASSHRQALKTEAFF
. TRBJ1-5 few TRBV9 TGTGCCAGCAGCGTAGGATTTATCGGACAGCCCCAGCATTTT CASSVGFIGQPQHF
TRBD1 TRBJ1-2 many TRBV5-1 TGCGCCAGCAGCTCACGGACCGGGACAGGGACTATCGGCTACACCTTC CASSSRTGTGTIGYTF
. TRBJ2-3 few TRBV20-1 TGCAGTGTAGGGGACCGTCTTCAGAGGGATACGCAGTATTTT CSVGDRLQRDTQYF
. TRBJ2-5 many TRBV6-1 TGTGCCAGCAGTGAACGACCCCAAGAGACCCAGTACTTC CASSERPQETQYF
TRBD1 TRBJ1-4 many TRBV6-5 TGTGCCAGCAGTTACCGCCCGGGACAGCTTAATGAAAAACTGTTTTTT CASSYRPGQLNEKLFF
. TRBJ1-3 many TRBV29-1 TGCAGCGTCCAAACCAGATTCTCTGGAAACACCATATATTTT CSVQTRFSGNTIYF
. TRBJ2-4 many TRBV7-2 TGTGCCAGCAGCTTCGGGGGAAACATTCAGTACTTC CASSFGGNIQYF
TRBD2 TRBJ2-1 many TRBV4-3 TGCGCCAGCGGCGGACGGGAGGGCCTCGGTGAGCAGTTCTTC CASGGREGLGEQFF
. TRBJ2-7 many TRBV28 TGTGCCAGCAGTTTACGGGACGGAGGCTACGAGCAGTACTTC CASSLRDGGYEQYF
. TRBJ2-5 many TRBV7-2 TGTGCCAGCAGCTTAGCGGGAGGACCCTGGGGAGAGACCCAGTACTTC CASSLAGGPWGETQYF
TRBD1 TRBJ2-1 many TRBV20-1 TGCAGTGCTACTAGACAGGGGACGGGGGATGAGCAGTTCTTC CSATRQGTGDEQFF
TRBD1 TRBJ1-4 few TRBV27 TGTGCCAGCAGTTTTTTCGGACAGGCTAATGAAAAACTGTTTTTT CASSFFGQANEKLFF
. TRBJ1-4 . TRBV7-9 TGTGCCAGCAGCTTAGCCCCGGGGGGCGCTAGGCAAAAACTGTTTTTT CASSLAPGGARQKLFF
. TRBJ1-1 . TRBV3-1 TGTGCCAGCAGCCAAGATTGGAACGAAGCTTTCTTT CASSQDWNEAFF
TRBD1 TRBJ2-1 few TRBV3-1 TGTGCCAGCAGCGGTCCGGGACAGTCATGGGGTGAGCAGTTCTTC CASSGPGQSWGEQFF
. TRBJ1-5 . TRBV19 TGTGCCAGTAGTATAGCGTTCGTCGGGGGAGGCCAGCATTTT CASSIAFVGGGQHF
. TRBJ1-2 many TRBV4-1 TGCGCCAGCAGCCAATACGTTGTCTGGGAGGGCTCGAACTATGGCTACACCTTC CASSQYVVWEGSNYGYTF